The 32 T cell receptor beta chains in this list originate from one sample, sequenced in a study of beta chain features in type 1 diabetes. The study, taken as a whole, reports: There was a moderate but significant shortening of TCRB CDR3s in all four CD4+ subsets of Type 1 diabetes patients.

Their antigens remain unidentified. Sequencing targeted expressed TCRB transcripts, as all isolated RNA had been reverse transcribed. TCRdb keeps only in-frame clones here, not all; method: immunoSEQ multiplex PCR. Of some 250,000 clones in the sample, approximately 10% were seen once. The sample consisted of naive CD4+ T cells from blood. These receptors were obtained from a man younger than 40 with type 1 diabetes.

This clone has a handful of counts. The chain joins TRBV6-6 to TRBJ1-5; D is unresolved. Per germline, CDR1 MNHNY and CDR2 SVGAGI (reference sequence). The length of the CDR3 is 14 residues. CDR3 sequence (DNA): TGTGCTTCACGGCCCGGGGATAGTAATCAGCCCCAGCATTTT. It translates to CASRPGDSNQPQHF.

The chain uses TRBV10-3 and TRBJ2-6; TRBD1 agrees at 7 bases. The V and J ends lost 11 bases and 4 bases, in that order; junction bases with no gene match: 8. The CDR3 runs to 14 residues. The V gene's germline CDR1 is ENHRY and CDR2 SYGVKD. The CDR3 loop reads CAVRQGTGANVLTF. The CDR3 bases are TGTGCCGTCCGACAGGGTACAGGGGCCAACGTCCTGACTTTC.

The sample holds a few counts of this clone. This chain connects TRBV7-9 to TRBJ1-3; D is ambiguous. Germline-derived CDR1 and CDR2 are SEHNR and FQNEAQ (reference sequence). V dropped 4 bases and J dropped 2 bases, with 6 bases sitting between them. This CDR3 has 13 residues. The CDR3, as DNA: TGTGCCAGCAGCTCCACAGCTGGAAACACCATATATTTT. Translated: CASSSTAGNTIYF.

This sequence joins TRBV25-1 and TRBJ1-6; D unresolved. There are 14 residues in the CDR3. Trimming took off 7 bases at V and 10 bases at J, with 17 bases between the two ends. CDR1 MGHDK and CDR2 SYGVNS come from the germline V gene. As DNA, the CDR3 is TGTGCCAGCACCCCGACCGTATACGGGTCACCCCTCCACTTT. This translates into CASTPTVYGSPLHF. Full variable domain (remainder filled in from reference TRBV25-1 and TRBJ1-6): EADIYQTPRYLVIGTGKKITLECSQTMGHDKMYWYQQDPGMELHLIHYSYGVNSTEKGDLSSESTVSRIRTEHFPLTLESARPSHTSQYLCASTPTVYGSPLHFGNGTRLTVT.

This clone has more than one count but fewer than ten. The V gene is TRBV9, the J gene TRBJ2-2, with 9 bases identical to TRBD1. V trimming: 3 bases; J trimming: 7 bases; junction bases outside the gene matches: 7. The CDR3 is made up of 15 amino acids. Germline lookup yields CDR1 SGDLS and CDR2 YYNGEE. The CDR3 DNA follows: TGTGCCAGCAGCGCCCGGGACAGGGTGATCGGGGAGCTGTTTTTT. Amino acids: CASSARDRVIGELFF.

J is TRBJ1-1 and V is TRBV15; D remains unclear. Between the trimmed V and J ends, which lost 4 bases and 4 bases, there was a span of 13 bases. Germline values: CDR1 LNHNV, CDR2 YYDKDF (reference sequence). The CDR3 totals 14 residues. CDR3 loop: CATSTRERGTEAFF. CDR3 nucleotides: TGTGCCACCAGCACGAGAGAACGGGGCACTGAAGCTTTCTTT.

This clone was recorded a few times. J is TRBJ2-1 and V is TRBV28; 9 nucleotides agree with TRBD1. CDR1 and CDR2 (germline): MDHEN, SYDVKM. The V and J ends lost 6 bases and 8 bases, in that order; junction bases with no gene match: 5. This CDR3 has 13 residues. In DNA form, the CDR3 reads TGTGCCAGCAGCCGGGGACAGGGTGATGAGCAGTTCTTC. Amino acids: CASSRGQGDEQFF.

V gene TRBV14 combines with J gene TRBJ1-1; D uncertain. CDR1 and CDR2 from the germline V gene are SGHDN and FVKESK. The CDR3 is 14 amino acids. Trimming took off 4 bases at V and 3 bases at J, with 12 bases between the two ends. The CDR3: CASSPTGVDTEAFF. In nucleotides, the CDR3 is TGTGCCAGCAGCCCGACCGGGGTGGACACTGAAGCTTTCTTT.

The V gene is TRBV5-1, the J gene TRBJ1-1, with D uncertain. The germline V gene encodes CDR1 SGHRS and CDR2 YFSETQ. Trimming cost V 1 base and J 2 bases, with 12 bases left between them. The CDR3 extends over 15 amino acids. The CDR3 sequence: CASSLYSADNTEAFF. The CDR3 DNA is TGCGCCAGCAGCTTGTATTCCGCAGATAACACTGAAGCTTTCTTT.

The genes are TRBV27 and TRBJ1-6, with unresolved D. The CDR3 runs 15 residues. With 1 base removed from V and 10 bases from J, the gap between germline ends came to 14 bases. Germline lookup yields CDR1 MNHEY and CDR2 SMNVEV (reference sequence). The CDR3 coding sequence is TGTGCCAGCAGTTTATTTGTTATCCCACAGTCACCCCTCCACTTT. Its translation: CASSLFVIPQSPLHF.

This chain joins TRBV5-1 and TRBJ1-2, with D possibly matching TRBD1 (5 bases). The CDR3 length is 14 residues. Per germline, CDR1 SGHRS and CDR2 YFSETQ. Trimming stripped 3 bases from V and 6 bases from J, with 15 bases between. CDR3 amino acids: CASSSRMGQNGYTF. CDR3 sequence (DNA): TGCGCCAGCAGCTCGAGGATGGGGCAAAATGGCTACACCTTC.

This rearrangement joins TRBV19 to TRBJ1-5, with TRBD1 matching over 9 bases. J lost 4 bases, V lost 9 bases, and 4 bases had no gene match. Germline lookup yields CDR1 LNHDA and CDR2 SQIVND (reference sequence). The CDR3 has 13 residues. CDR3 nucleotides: TGTGCCAGCACAGGGGGCGGAAATCAGCCCCAGCATTTT. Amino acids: CASTGGGNQPQHF.

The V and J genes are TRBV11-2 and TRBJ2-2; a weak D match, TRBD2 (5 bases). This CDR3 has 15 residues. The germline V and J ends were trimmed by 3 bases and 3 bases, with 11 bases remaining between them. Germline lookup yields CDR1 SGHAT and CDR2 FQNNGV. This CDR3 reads CASSFERLHTGELFF. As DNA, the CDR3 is TGTGCCAGCAGCTTCGAAAGACTACACACCGGGGAGCTGTTTTTT.

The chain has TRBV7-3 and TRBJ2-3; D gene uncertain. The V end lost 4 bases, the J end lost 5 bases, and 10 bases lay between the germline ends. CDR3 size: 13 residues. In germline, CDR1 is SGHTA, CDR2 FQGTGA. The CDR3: CASSSLFGDTQYF. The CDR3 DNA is TGTGCCAGCAGCTCGCTCTTCGGAGATACGCAGTATTTT.

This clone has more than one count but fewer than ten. The CDR3 nucleotides are TGCGCCAGCAGCCAAACGGGACAAACTCATAACTATGGCTACACCTTC. Residues: CASSQTGQTHNYGYTF. The chain employs TRBV4-1 and TRBJ1-2; D might be TRBD1 (6 bases). The CDR3 extends over 16 amino acids. V was clipped by 2 bases and J by 1 base, with 14 bases between them. The germline gives CDR1 MGHRA, CDR2 YSYEKL.

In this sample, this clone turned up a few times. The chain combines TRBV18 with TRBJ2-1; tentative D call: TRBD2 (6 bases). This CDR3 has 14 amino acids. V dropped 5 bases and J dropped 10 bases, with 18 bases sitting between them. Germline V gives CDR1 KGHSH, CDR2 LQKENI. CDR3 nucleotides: TGTGCCAGCTCAGGGGGGTCGACAGCCGTAGAGCAGTTCTTC. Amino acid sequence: CASSGGSTAVEQFF.

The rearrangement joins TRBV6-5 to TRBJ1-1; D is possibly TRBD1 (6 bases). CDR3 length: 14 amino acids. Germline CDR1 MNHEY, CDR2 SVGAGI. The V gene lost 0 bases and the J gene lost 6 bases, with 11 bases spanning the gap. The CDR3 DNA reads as TGTGCCAGCAGTTACTCTTCCGGGGGGCCTGAAGCTTTCTTT. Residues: CASSYSSGGPEAFF.

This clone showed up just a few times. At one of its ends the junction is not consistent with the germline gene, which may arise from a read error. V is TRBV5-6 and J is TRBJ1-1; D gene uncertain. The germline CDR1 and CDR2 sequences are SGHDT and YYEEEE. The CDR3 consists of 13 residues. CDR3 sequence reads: CASSTGGNAEAFF. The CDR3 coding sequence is TGTGCCAGCAGCACTGGAGGGAACGCTGAAGCTTTCTTT.

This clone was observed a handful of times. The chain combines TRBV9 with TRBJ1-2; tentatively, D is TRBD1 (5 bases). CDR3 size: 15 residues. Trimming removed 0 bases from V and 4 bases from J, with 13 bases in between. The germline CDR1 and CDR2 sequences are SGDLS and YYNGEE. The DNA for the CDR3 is TGTGCCAGCAGCGTAGCCCCGGGGGACTCCTATGGCTACACCTTC. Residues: CASSVAPGDSYGYTF.

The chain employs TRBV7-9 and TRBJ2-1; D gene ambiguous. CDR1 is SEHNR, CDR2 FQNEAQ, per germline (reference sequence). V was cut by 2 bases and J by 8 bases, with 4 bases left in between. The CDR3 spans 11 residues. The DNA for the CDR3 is TGTGCCAGCAGCTTAAACTATGAGCAGTTCTTC. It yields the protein CASSLNYEQFF.

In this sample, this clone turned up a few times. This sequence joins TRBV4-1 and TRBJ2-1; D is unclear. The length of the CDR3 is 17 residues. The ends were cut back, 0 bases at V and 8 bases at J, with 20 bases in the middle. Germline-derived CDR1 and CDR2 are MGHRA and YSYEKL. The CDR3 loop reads CASSQDLSWVGWYEQFF. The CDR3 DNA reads TGCGCCAGCAGCCAAGATCTTTCGTGGGTCGGGTGGTATGAGCAGTTCTTC.

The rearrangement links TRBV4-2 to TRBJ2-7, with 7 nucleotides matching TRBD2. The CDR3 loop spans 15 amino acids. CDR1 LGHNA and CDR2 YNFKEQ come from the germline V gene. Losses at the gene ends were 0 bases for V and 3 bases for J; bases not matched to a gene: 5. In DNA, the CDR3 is TGTGCCAGCAGCCAAGACCAGCGGGGTGGCTACGAGCAGTACTTC. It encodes CASSQDQRGGYEQYF.

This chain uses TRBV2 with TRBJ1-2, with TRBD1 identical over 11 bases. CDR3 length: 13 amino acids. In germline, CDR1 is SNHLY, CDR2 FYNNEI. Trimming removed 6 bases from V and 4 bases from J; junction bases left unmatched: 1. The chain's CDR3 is CASRDRGPYGYTF. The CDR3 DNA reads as TGTGCCAGCAGGGACAGGGGGCCCTATGGCTACACCTTC.

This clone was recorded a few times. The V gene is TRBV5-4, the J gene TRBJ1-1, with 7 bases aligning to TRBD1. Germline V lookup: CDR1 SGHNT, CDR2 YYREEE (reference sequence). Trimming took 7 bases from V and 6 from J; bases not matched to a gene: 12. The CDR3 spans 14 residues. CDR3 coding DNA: TGTGCCAGCGGGGGTCGGGACAGAGCCGCTGAAGCTTTCTTT. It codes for CASGGRDRAAEAFF.

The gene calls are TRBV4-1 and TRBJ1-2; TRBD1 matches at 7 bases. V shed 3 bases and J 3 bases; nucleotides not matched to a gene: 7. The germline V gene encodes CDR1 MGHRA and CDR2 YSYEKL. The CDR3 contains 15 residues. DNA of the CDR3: TGCGCCAGCAGCCACCAGACAGGGTCGGACTATGGCTACACCTTC. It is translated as CASSHQTGSDYGYTF.

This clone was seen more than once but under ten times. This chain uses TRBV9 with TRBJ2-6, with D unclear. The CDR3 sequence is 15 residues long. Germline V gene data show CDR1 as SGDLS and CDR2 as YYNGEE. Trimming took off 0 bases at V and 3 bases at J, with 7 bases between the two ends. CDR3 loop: CASSVVGLGANVLTF. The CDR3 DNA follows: TGTGCCAGCAGCGTAGTGGGCCTTGGGGCCAACGTCCTGACTTTC.

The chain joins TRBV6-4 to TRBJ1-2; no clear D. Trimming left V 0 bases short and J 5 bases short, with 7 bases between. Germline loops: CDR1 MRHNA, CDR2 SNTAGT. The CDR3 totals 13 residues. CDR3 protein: CASSDSGGYGYTF. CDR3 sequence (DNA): TGTGCCAGCAGTGACTCGGGCGGGTATGGCTACACCTTC.

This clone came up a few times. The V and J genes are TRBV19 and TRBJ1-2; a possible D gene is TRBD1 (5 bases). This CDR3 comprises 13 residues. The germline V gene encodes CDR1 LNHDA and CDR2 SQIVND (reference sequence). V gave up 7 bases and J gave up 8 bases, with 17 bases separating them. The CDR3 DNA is TGTGCCAGTAACCTCGCCGGGGGTGGCGGCTACACCTTC. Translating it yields CASNLAGGGGYTF.

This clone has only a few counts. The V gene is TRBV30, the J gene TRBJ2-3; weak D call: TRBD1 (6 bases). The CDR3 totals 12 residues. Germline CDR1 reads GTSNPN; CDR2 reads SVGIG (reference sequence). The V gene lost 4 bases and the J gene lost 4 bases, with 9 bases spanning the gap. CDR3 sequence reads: CAWTSGADTQYF. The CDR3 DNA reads TGTGCCTGGACCTCAGGGGCAGATACGCAGTATTTT.

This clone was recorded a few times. CDR3 protein: CASSLGWVAGDFTDTQYF. CDR3 DNA sequence: TGTGCCAGCAGCTTAGGATGGGTAGCGGGGGATTTCACAGATACGCAGTATTTT. The chain has TRBV7-9 and TRBJ2-3; 9 bases line up with TRBD2. Germline CDR1 and CDR2: SEHNR and FQNEAQ (reference sequence). The junction had 10 bases not matched to a gene; V was cut back by 1 base and J by 2 bases. This CDR3 region has 18 residues.

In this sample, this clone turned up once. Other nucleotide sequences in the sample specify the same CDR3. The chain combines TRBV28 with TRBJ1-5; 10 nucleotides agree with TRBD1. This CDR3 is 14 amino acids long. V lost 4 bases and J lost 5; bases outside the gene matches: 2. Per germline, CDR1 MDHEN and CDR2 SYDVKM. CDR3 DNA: TGTGCCAGCAGTTCGGGACAGGGGCATCAGCCCCAGCATTTT. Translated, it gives CASSSGQGHQPQHF.

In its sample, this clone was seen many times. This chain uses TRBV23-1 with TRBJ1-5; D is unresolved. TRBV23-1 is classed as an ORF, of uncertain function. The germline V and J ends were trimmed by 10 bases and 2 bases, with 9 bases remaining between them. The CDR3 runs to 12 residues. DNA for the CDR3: TGCGCCACTGCAGGTGGCAATCAGCCCCAGCATTTT. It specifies CATAGGNQPQHF.